A single T cell receptor beta chain is shown here with its context. Its antigen remains unknown. The sample belongs to a study of cytomegalovirus exposure and HLA in healthy donors. Study overall: The same platform used for the 666 first-cohort repertoires was also used for the 120 validation repertoires, as a later analysis reported.

Study-level results: Rarity marked most TCR sequences, yet some public TCRs occurred in many donors. In vitro, three CMV-associated chains proved specific for CMV antigens. Some TCR beta chains (164 of them) were listed as cytomegalovirus-associated.

The assay was immunoSEQ multiplex PCR, and TCRdb's table has in-frame clones only and misses some. This table holds 150,000 to 200,000 clones, roughly 89% found once. J lost 2 bases, V lost 6 bases, and 5 bases had no gene match. The CDR3 spans 15 residues. Germline V gives CDR1 MDHEN, CDR2 SYDVKM. The sample taken for sequencing was PBMCs. This clonotype was sampled from a man younger than 35 in good health and CMV-seropositive. The V call is TRBV28, the J call TRBJ2-5, with 11 bases that match TRBD2. The CDR3 sequence is CASSVRLAGQETQYF. The CDR3 nucleotides read TGTGCCAGCAGCGTCAGACTAGCGGGACAAGAGACCCAGTACTTC.